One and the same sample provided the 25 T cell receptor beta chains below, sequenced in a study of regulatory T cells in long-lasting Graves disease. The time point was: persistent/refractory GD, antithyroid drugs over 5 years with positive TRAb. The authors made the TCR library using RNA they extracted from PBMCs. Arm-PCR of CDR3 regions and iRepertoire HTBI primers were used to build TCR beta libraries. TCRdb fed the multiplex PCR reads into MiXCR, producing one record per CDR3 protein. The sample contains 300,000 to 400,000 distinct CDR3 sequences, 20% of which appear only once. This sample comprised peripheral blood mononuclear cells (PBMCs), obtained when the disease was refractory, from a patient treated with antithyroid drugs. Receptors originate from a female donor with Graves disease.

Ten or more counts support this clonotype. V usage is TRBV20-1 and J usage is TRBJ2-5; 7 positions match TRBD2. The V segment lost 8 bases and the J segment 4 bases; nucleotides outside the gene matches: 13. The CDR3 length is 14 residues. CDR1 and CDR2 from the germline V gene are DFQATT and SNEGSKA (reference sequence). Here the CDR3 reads CSPLDTSARETQYF. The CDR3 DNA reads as TGCAGTCCCCTCGATACTAGCGCCCGAGAGACCCAGTACTTC.

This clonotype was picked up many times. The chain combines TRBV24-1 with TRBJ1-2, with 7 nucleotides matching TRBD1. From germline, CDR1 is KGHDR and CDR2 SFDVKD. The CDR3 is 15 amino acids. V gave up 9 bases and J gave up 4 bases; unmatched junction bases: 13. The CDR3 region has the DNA TGTGCCACCGACGACGGACAGGCCGCTCCCTATGGCTACACCTTC. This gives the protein CATDDGQAAPYGYTF.

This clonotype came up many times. The CDR3 protein is CASSLRASTVRNTEAFF. The CDR3 nucleotides read TGTGCCAGCAGCTTACGGGCCTCGACAGTTCGGAACACTGAAGCTTTCTTT. The gene calls are TRBV5-5 and TRBJ1-1; D is perhaps TRBD1 (5 bases). The CDR3 extends over 17 amino acids. Germline V gives CDR1 SGHKS, CDR2 YYEKEE (reference sequence). Trimming took 2 bases from V and 1 from J, leaving 18 bases between them.

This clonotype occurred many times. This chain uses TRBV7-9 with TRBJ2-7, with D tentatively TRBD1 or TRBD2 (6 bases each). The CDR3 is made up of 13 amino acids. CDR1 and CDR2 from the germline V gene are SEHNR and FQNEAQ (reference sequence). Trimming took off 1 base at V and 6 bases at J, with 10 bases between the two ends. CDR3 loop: CASSLGGRGEQYF. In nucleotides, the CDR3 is TGTGCCAGCAGCTTAGGGGGGCGGGGCGAGCAGTACTTC.

The CDR3 DNA sequence: TGCAGTGCGTCAACAGGGGGCTCGGGCAATCAGCCCCAGCATTTT. Protein product: CSASTGGSGNQPQHF. The chain employs TRBV20-1 and TRBJ1-5; TRBD1 matches 9 bases. Germline CDR1 and CDR2: DFQATT and SNEGSKA (reference sequence). The CDR3 spans 15 residues. J was trimmed by 2 bases and V by 6 bases; bases with no gene match: 8.

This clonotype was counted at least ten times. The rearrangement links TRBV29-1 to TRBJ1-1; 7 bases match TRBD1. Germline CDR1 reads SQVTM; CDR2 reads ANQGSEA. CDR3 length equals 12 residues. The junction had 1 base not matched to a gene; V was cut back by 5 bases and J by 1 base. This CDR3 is CSVRQGNTEAFF. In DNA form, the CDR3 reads TGCAGCGTTAGACAGGGGAACACTGAAGCTTTCTTT.

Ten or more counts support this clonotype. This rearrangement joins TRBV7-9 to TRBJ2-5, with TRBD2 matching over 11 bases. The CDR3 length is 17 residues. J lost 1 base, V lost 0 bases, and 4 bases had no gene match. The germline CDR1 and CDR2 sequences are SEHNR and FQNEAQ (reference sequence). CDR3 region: CASSLASGGAGQETQYF. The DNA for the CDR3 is TGTGCCAGCAGCTTAGCTAGCGGGGGGGCCGGCCAAGAGACCCAGTACTTC.

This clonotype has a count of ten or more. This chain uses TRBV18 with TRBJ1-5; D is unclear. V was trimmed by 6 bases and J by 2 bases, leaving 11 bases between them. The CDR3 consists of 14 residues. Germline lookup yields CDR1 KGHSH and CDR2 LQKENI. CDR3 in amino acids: CASSFSQGNQPQHF. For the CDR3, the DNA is TGTGCCAGCTCGTTCTCGCAGGGCAATCAGCCCCAGCATTTT.

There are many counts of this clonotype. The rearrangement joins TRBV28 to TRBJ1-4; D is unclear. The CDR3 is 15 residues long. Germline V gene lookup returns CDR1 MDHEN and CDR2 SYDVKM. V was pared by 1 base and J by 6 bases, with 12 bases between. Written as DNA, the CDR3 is TGTGCCAGCAGTTTATCTAGAGTGGGTTATGAAAAACTGTTTTTT. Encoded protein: CASSLSRVGYEKLFF.

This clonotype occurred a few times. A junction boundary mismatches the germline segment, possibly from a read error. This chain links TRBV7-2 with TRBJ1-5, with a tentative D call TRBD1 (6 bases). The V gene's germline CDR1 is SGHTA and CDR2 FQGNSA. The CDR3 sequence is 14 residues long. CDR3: CEGGQAGISQPQHF. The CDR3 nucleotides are TGCGAGGGGGGGCAAGCCGGAATAAGTCAGCCCCAGCATTTT. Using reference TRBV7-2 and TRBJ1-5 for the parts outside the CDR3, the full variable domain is GAGVSQSPSNKVTEKGKDVELRCDPISGHTALYWYRQSLGQGLEFLIYFQGNSAPDKSGLPSDRFSAERTGGSVSTLTIQRTQQEDSAVYLCEGGQAGISQPQHFGDGTRLSIL.

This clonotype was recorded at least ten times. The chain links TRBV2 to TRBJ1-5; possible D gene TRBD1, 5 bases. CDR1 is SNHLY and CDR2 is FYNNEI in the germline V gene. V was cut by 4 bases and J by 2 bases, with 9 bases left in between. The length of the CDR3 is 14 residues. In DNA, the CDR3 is TGTGCCAGCAGTGGGGAAGGGGGCAATCAGCCCCAGCATTTT. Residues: CASSGEGGNQPQHF.

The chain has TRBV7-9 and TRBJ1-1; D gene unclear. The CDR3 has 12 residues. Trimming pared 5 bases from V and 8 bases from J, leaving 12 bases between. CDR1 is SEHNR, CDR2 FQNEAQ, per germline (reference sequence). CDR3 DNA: TGTGCCAGCAGCACAGAGATCCCAGAAGCTTTCTTT. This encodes CASSTEIPEAFF.

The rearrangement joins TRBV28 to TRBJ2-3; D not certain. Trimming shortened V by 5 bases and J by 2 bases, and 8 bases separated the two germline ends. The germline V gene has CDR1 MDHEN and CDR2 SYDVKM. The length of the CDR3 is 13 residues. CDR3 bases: TGTGCCAGCAGTACTACAAACACAGATACGCAGTATTTT. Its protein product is CASSTTNTDTQYF.

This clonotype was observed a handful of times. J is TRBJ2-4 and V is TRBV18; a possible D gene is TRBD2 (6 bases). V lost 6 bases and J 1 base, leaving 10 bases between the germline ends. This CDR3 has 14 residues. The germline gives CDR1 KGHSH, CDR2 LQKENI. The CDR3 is CASSPREAKNIQYF. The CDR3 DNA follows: TGTGCCAGCTCCCCCCGGGAGGCCAAAAACATTCAGTACTTC.

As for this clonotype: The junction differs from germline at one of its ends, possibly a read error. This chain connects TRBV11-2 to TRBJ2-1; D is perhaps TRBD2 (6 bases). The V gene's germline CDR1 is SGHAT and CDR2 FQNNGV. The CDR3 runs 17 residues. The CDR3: CASSLEVGRSRLNEHFF. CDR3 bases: TGTGCCAGCAGCTTAGAGGTGGGGAGGTCGCGGCTCAATGAGCATTTCTTC. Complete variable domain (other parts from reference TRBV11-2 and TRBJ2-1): EAGVAQSPRYKIIEKRQSVAFWCNPISGHATLYWYQQILGQGPKLLIQFQNNGVVDDSQLPKDRFSAERLKGVDSTLKIQPAKLEDSAVYLCASSLEVGRSRLNEHFFGPGTRLTVL.

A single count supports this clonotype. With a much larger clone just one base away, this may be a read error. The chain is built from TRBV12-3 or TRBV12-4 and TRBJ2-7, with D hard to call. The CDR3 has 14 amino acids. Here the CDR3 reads CASSLSTRSYEQHF. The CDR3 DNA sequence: TGTGCCAGCAGTTTATCTACCCGGAGCTACGAGCAGCACTTC.

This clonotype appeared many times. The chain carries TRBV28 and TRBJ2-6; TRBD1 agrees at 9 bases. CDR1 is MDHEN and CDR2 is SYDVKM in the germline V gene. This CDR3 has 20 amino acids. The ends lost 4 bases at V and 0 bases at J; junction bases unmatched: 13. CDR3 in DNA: TGTGCCAGCAGTTGGTCCCTAGGGACAGGGAAATACTCTGGGGCCAACGTCCTGACTTTC. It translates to CASSWSLGTGKYSGANVLTF.

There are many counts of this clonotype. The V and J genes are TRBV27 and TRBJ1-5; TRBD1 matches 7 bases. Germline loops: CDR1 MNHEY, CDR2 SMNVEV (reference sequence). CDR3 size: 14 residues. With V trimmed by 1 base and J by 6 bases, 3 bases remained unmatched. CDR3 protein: CASSLYRGGQPQHF. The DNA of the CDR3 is TGTGCCAGCAGTTTATACAGGGGAGGTCAGCCCCAGCATTTT.

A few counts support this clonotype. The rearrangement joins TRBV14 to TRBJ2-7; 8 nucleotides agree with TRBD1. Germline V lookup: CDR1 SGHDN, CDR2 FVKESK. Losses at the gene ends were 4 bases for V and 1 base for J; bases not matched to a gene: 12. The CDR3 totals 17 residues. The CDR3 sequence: CASSRRETGAISYEQYF. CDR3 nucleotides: TGTGCCAGCAGCCGAAGGGAGACAGGGGCAATATCCTACGAGCAGTACTTC. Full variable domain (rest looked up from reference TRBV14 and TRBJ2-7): EAGVTQFPSHSVIEKGQTVTLRCDPISGHDNLYWYRRVMGKEIKFLLHFVKESKQDESGMPNNRFLAERTGGTYSTLKVQPAELEDSGVYFCASSRRETGAISYEQYFGPGTRLTVT.

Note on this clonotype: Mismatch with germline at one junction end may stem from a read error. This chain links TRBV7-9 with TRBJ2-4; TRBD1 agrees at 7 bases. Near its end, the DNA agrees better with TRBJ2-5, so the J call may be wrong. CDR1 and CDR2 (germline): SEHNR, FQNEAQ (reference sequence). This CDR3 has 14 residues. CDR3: CVSSPTGVEETQYF. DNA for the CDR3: TGTGTCAGCAGCCCCACAGGGGTCGAGGAGACCCAGTACTTC.

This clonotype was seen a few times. CDR3 amino acids: CASSHQVVETQYF. The CDR3 DNA reads as TGCGCCAGCAGCCACCAAGTTGTGGAGACCCAGTACTTC. The chain couples TRBV4-1 to TRBJ2-5; no reliable D call. With 3 bases removed from V and 5 bases from J, the gap between germline ends came to 10 bases. CDR1 is MGHRA and CDR2 is YSYEKL in the germline V gene. CDR3 length: 13 amino acids.

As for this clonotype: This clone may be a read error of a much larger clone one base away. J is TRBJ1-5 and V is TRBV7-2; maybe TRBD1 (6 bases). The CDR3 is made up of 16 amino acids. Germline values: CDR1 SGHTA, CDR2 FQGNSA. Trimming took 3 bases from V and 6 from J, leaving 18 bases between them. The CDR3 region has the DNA TGTGCCAGCAGCTTCATCCTCCGGGGGGCAAGTCAGCCCCAGCATTTT. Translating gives CASSFILRGASQPQHF.

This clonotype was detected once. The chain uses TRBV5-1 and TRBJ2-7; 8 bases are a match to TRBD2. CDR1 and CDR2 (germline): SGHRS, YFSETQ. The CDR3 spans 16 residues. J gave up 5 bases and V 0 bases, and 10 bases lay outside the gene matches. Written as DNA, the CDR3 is TGCGCCAGCAGCTTGGATTCGGGACTAGGGATTAACGAGCAGTACTTC. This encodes CASSLDSGLGINEQYF.

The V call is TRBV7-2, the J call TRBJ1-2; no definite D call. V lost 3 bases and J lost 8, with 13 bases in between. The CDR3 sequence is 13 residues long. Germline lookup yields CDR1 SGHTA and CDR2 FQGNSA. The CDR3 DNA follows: TGTGCCAGCAGCTTGAGGCAGCTCGAAGGCTACACCTTC. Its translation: CASSLRQLEGYTF.

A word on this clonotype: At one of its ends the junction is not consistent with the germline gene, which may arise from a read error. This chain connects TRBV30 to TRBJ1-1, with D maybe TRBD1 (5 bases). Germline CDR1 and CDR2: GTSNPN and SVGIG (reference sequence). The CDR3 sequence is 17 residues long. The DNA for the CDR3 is TGTGCCTGGAAGCCCCCCTTGGGGGGTGCATGGTACACTGATGCTTTCTTT. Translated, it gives CAWKPPLGGAWYTDAFF.